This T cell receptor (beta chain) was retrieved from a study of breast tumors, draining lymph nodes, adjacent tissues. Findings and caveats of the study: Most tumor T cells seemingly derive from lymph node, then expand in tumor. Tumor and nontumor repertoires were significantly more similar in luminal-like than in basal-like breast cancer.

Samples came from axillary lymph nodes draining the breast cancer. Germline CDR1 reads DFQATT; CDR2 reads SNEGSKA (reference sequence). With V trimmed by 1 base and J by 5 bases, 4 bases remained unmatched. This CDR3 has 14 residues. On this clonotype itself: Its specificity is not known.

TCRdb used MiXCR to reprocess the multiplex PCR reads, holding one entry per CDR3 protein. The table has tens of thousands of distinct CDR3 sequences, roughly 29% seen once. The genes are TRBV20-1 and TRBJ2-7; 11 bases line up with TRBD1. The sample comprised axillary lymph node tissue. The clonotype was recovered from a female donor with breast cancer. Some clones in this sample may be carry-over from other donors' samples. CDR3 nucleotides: TGCAGTGCTAGAGCTGGACAGGGGGCGAACGAGCAGTACTTC. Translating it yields CSARAGQGANEQYF.